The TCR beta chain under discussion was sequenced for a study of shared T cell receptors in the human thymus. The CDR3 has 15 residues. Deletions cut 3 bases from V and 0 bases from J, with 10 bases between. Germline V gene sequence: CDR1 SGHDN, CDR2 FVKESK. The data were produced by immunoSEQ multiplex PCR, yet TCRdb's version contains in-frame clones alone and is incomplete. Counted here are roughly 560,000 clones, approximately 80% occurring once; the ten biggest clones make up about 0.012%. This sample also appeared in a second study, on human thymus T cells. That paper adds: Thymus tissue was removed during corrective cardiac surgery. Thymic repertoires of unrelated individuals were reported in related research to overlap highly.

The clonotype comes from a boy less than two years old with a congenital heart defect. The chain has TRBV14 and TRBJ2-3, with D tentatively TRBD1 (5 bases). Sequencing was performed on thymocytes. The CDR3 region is CASSHQGSSTDTQYF. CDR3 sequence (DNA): TGTGCCAGCAGCCACCAGGGTTCTAGCACAGATACGCAGTATTTT. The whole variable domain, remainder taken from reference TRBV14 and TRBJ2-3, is EAGVTQFPSHSVIEKGQTVTLRCDPISGHDNLYWYRRVMGKEIKFLLHFVKESKQDESGMPNNRFLAERTGGTYSTLKVQPAELEDSGVYFCASSHQGSSTDTQYFGPGTRLTVL.